This TCR beta chain originates from a study of T-cell reconstitution after alpha-beta-depleted transplantation in children. Study-level findings and limits: One year after transplant, T-cell counts and diversity came mostly from newly produced T cells.

The CDR3 consists of 16 residues. V gave up 2 bases and J gave up 2 bases, with 14 bases separating them. In germline, CDR1 is LGHNA, CDR2 YNFKEQ. This clonotype has just a few counts. The antigen remains undetermined. Unique molecular identifiers featured in how the TCRbeta library was prepared. In TCRdb, the PCR reads were re-called with MiXCR into one record per CDR3 protein. The table has about 470,000 distinct CDR3 sequences, 43% seen once. The clonotype comes from a girl aged 2 to 10 with aplastic anemia, due to receive a stem cell transplant. The gene calls are TRBV4-2 and TRBJ2-3; weak D call: TRBD2 (6 bases). Here the sequenced sample was PBMCs, taken before TCRalphabeta/CD19-depleted stem cell transplant. CDR3 sequence: CASSQSNGGPTDTQYF. CDR3 coding DNA: TGTGCCAGCAGCCAATCTAACGGGGGTCCCACAGATACGCAGTATTTT.